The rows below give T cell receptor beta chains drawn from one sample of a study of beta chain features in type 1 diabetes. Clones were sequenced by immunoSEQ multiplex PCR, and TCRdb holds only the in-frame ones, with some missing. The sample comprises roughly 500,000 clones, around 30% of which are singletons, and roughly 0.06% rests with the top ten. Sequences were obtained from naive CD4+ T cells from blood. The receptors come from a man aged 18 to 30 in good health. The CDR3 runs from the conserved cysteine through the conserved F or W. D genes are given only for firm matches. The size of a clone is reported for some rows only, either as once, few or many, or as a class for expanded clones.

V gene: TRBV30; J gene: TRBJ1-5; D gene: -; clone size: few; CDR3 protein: CAWSAHRQPQHF; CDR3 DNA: TGTGCCTGGTCCGCTCACCGTCAGCCCCAGCATTTT
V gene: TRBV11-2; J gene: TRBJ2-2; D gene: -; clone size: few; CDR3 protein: CASSLDRAGELFF; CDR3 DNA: TGTGCCAGCAGCTTAGATCGGGCCGGGGAGCTGTTTTTT
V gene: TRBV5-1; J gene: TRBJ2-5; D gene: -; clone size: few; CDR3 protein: CASSLDEGIETQYF; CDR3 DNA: TGCGCCAGCAGCTTGGACGAGGGAATCGAGACCCAGTACTTC
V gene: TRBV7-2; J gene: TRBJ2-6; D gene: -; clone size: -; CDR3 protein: CASSPPGRWSGANVLTF; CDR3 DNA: TGTGCCAGCAGCCCGCCGGGACGGTGGTCTGGGGCCAACGTCCTGACTTTC
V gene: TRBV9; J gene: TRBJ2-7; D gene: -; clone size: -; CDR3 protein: CASSVGTTYEQYF; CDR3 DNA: TGTGCCAGCAGCGTAGGGACAACCTACGAGCAGTACTTC
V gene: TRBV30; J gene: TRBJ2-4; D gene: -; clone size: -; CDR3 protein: CAWSPPAANGVNIQYF; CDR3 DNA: TGTGCCTGGAGTCCGCCGGCCGCGAACGGGGTGAACATTCAGTACTTC
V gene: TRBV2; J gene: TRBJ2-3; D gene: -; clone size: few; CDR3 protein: CAGQGPRADTQYF; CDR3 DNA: TGTGCCGGCCAGGGGCCACGGGCAGATACGCAGTATTTT
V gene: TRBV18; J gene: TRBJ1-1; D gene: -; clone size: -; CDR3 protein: CASSPFVEQRYDEGAFF; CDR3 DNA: TGTGCCAGCTCACCATTCGTTGAGCAGCGGTACGATGAAGGGGCTTTCTTT
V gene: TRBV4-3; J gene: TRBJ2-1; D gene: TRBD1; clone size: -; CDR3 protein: CASSPTGGTRSEQFF; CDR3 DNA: TGCGCCAGCAGCCCAACAGGGGGGACGCGAAGTGAGCAGTTCTTC
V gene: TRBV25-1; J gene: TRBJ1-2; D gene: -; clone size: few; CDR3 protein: CASSGYADRYGYTF; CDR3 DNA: TGTGCCAGCAGTGGATATGCAGATCGCTATGGCTACACCTTC
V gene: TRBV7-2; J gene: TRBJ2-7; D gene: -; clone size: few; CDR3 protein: CASSLLGGSSYEQYF; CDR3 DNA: TGTGCCAGCAGCTTACTCGGGGGTAGCTCCTACGAGCAGTACTTC
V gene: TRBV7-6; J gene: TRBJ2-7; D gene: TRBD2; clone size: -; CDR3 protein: CASSLGLAAYEQYF; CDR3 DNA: TGTGCCAGCAGCTTAGGACTAGCGGCCTACGAGCAGTACTTC
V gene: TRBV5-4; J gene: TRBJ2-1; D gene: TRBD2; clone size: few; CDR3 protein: CASSALTSVGEQFF; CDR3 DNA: TGTGCCAGCAGCGCGTTAACTAGCGTGGGTGAGCAGTTCTTC
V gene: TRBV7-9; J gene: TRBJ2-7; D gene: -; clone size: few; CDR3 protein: CASSVTSYEQYF; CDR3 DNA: TGTGCCAGCAGCGTAACTAGCTACGAGCAGTACTTC
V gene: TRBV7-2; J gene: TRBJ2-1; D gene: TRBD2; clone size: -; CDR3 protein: CASSPEAGRGLQEQFF; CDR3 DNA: TGTGCCAGCAGCCCCGAAGCGGGGAGGGGCCTACAAGAGCAGTTCTTC
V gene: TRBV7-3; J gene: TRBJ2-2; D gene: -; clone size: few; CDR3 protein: CASSPGTLAGELFF; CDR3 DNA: TGTGCCAGCAGCCCAGGGACCTTGGCCGGGGAGCTGTTTTTT
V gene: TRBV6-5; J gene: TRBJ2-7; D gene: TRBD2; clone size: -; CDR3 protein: CASRSGTSKTYEQYF; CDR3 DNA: TGTGCCAGCAGATCCGGGACTAGCAAGACCTACGAGCAGTACTTC
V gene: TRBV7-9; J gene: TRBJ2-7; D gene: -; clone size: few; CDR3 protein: CASSSFRGASYEQYF; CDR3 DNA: TGTGCCAGCAGCTCCTTCAGGGGGGCCTCCTACGAGCAGTACTTC
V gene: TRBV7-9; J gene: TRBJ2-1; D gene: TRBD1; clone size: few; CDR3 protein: CASSYLPGTASNEQFF; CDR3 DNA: TGTGCCAGCAGCTACTTACCGGGGACAGCCTCCAATGAGCAGTTCTTC
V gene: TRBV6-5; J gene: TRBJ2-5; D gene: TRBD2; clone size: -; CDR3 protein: CASSYRTSGSGETQYF; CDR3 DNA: TGTGCCAGCAGTTACCGGACTAGCGGGAGTGGGGAGACCCAGTACTTC
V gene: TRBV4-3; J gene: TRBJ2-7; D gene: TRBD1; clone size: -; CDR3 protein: CASSQDRGSSYEQYF; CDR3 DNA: TGCGCCAGCAGCCAAGACAGGGGGAGCTCCTACGAGCAGTACTTC
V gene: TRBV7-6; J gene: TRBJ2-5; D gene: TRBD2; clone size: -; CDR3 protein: CASSLEGALAGLAETQYF; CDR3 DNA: TGTGCCAGCAGCTTAGAAGGGGCCTTAGCGGGGCTGGCAGAGACCCAGTACTTC
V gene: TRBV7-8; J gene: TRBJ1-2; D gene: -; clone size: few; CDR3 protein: CASSLGARGGYGYTF; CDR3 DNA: TGTGCCAGCAGCTTGGGCGCTAGAGGGGGCTATGGCTACACCTTC
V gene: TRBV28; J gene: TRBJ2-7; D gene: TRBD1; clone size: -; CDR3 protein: CASSKPGQGSYEQYF; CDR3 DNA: TGTGCCAGCAGTAAACCGGGACAGGGGAGCTACGAGCAGTACTTC
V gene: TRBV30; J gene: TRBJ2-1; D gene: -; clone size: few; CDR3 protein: CACLRGSLGEQFF; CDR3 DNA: TGTGCCTGTTTACGAGGTAGTCTGGGTGAGCAGTTCTTC
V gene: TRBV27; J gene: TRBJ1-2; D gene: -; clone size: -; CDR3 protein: CASSLTGTGYGYTF; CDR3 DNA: TGTGCCAGCAGTTTAACAGGGACCGGCTATGGCTACACCTTC
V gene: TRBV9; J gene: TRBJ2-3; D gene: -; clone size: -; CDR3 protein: CASSVGGRADTQYF; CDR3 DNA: TGTGCCAGCAGCGTAGGCGGCCGGGCAGATACGCAGTATTTT
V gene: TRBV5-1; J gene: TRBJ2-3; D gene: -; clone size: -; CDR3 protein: CASSRGTEADTQYF; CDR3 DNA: TGCGCCAGCAGCCGCGGGACAGAGGCAGATACGCAGTATTTT
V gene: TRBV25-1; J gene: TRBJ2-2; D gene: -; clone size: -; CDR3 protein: CASSEYGQASTGELFF; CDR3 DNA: TGTGCCAGCAGTGAATACGGGCAGGCGTCCACCGGGGAGCTGTTTTTT
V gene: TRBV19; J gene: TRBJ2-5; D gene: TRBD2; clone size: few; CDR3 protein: CASGGLAGGQETQYF; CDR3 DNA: TGTGCCAGTGGGGGACTAGCGGGTGGCCAAGAGACCCAGTACTTC
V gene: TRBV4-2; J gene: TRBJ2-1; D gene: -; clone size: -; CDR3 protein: CASRPRLATNEQFF; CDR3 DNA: TGTGCCAGCAGGCCGCGGCTAGCGACCAATGAGCAGTTCTTC
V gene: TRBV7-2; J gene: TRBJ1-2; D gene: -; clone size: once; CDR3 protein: CASSLAPGAYGYTF; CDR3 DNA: TGTGCCAGCAGCTTAGCTCCGGGGGCCTATGGCTACACCTTC
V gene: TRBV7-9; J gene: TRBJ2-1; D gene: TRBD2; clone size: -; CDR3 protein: CASSFSGSRDEQFF; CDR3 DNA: TGTGCCAGCAGCTTTAGCGGGAGTAGGGATGAGCAGTTCTTC
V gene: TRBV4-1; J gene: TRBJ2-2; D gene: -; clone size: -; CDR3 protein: CASSQEGLPTGELFF; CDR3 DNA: TGCGCCAGCAGCCAAGAAGGGCTGCCAACCGGGGAGCTGTTTTTT
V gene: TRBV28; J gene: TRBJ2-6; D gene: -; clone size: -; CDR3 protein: CASSLEFSGANVLTF; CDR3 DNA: TGTGCCAGCAGTTTAGAGTTCTCTGGGGCCAACGTCCTGACTTTC
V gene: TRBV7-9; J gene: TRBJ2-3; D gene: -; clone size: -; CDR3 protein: CASSLRPLEDNTDTQYF; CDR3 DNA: TGTGCCAGCAGCCTTAGGCCACTAGAGGACAACACAGATACGCAGTATTTT
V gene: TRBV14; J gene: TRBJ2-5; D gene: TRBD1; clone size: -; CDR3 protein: CASSHWTGGQETQYF; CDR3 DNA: TGTGCCAGCAGCCACTGGACAGGGGGCCAAGAGACCCAGTACTTC
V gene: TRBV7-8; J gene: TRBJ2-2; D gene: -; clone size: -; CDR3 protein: CASSPRREAGELFF; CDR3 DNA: TGTGCCAGCAGCCCAAGGCGGGAAGCCGGGGAGCTGTTTTTT
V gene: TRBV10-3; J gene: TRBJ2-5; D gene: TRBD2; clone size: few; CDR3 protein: CAISFLAGKGETQYF; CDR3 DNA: TGTGCCATCAGTTTTTTAGCGGGAAAGGGAGAGACCCAGTACTTC
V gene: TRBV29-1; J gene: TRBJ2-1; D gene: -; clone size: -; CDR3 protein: CSVLQAPRQFF; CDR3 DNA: TGCAGCGTCCTACAGGCCCCGAGGCAGTTCTTC
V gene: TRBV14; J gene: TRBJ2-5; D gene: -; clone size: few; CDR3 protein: CASSQDESQETQYF; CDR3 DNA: TGTGCCAGCAGCCAAGACGAGTCCCAAGAGACCCAGTACTTC
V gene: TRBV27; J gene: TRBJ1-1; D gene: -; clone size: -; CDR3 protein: CASSWTQNTEAFF; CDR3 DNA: TGTGCCAGCAGTTGGACACAGAACACTGAAGCTTTCTTT
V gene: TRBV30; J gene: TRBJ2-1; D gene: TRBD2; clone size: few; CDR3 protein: CAWSVLAGSYNEQFF; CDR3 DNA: TGTGCCTGGAGTGTACTAGCGGGGTCCTACAATGAGCAGTTCTTC
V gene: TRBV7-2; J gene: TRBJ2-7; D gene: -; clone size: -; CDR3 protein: CASSPQGLPYEQYF; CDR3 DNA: TGTGCCAGCAGCCCTCAGGGGCTTCCCTACGAGCAGTACTTC
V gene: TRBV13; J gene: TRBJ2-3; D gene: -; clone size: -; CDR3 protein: CASSLGGADTQYF; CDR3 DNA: TGTGCCAGCAGCTTAGGGGGAGCAGATACGCAGTATTTT
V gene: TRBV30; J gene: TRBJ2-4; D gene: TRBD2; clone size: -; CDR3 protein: CAWSAYLAGNGDIQYF; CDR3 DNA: TGTGCCTGGAGTGCCTACCTAGCGGGCAATGGAGACATTCAGTACTTC
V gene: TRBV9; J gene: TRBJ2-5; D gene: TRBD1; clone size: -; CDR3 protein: CASTPGTGVETQYF; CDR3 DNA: TGTGCCAGCACACCCGGGACAGGGGTCGAGACCCAGTACTTC